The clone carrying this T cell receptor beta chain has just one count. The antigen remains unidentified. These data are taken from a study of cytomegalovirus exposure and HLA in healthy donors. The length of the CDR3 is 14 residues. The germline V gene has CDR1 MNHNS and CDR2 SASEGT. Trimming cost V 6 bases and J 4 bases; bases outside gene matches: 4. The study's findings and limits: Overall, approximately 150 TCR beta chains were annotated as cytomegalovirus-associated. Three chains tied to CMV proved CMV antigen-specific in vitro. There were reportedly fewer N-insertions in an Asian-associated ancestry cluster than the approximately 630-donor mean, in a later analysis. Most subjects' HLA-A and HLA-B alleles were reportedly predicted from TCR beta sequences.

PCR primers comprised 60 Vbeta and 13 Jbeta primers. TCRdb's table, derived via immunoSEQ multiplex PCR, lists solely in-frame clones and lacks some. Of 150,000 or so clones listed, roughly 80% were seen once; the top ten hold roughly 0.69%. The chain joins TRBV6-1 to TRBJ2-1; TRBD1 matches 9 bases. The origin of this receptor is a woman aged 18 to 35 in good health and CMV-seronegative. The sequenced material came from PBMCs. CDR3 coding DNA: TGTGCCAGCAGCCAGACAGGGGGGTACAATGAGCAGTTCTTC. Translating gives CASSQTGGYNEQFF.